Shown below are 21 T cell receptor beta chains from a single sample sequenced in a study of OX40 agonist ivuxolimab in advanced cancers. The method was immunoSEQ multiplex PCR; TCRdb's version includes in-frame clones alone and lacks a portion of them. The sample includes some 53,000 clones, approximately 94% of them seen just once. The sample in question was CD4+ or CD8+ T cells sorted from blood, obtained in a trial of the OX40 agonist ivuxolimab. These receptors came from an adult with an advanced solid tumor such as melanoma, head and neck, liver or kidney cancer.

In DNA, the CDR3 is TGTGCCAGCAGCCCGCGTCGGATTAGCACAGATACGCAGTATTTT. Translation: CASSPRRISTDTQYF. The genes are TRBV11-2 and TRBJ2-3; D ambiguous. CDR1 and CDR2 (germline): SGHAT, FQNNGV. Trimming cost V 5 bases and J 0 bases, with 12 bases left between them. The CDR3 is made up of 15 amino acids.

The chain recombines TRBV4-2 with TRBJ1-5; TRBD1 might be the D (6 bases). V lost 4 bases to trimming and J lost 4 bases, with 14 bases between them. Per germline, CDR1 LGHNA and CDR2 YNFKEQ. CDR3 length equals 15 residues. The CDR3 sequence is CASSLMTGGNQPQHF. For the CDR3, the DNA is TGTGCCAGCAGCCTAATGACAGGAGGGAATCAGCCCCAGCATTTT.

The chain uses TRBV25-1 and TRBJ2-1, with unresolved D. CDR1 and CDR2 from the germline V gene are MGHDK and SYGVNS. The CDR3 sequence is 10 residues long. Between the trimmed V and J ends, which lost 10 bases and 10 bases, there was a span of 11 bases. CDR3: CATGRGEQFF. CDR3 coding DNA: TGTGCCACCGGCAGAGGAGAGCAGTTCTTC.

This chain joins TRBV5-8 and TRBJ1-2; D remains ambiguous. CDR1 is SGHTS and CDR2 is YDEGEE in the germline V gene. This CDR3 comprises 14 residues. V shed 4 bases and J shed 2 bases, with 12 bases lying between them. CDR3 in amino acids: CASSPLTENYGYTF. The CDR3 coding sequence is TGTGCCAGCAGCCCCTTGACGGAAAACTATGGCTACACCTTC.

This chain's CDR3 is CASREKFDSISMNTEAFF. Written as DNA, the CDR3 is TGTGCCAGCAGGGAGAAGTTCGACAGTATTTCCATGAACACTGAAGCTTTCTTT. V is TRBV5-8 and J is TRBJ1-1; D might be TRBD1 (5 bases). V dropped 5 bases and J dropped 0 bases, with 23 bases sitting between them. Germline lookup yields CDR1 SGHTS and CDR2 YDEGEE. This CDR3 spans 18 amino acids.

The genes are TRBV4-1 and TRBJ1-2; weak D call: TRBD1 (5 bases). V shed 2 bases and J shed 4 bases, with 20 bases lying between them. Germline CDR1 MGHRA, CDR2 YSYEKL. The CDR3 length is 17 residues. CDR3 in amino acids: CASSQMGGSGSIYGYTF. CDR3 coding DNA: TGCGCCAGCAGCCAAATGGGCGGGTCAGGGTCAATCTATGGCTACACCTTC.

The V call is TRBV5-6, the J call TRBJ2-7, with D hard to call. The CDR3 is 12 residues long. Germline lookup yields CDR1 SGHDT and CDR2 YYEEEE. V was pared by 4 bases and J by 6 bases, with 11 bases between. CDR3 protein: CASSPDSREQYF. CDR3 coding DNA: TGTGCCAGCAGCCCCGACTCCCGCGAGCAGTACTTC. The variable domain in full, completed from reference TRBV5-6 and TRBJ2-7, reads DAGVTQSPTHLIKTRGQQVTLRCSPKSGHDTVSWYQQALGQGPQFIFQYYEEEERQRGNFPDRFSGHQFPNYSSELNVNALLLGDSALYLCASSPDSREQYFGPGTRLTVT.

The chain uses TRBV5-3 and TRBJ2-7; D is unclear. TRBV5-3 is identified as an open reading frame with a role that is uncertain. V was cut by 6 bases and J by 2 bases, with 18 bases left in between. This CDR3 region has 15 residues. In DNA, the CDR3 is TGTGCCAGAACCATTAACCCCCCCAGTCCCTACGAGCAGTACTTC. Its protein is CARTINPPSPYEQYF.

Here the CDR3 reads CASSRLAAHNEQFF. CDR3 bases: TGTGCCAGCAGCCGACTAGCTGCTCACAATGAGCAGTTCTTC. The chain combines TRBV11-3 with TRBJ2-1; 7 bases align to TRBD2. V lost 5 bases and J lost 5; bases outside the gene matches: 6. CDR1 is SGHNT, CDR2 YENEEA, per germline. This CDR3 is 14 amino acids long.

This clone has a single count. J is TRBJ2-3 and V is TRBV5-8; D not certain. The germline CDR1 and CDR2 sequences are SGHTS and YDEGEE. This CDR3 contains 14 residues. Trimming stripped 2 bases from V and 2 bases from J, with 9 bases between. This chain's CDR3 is CASSLITSTDTQYF. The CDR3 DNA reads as TGTGCCAGCAGCTTAATTACCTCCACAGATACGCAGTATTTT.

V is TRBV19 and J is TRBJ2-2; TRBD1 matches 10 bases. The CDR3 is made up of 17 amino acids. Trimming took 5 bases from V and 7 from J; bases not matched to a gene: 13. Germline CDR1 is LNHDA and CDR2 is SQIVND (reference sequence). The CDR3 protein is CASSSFGTGAVGGELFF. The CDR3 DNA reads TGTGCCAGTAGTTCCTTCGGGACAGGGGCGGTAGGCGGGGAGCTGTTTTTT.

The chain's CDR3 is CATSSGLGGAMGQFF. Written as DNA, the CDR3 is TGTGCCACCAGCTCCGGACTGGGAGGGGCAATGGGGCAGTTCTTC. V usage is TRBV15 and J usage is TRBJ2-1, with 7 bases identical to TRBD2. Germline V gene data show CDR1 as LNHNV and CDR2 as YYDKDF (reference sequence). The CDR3 has 15 amino acids. V trimming: 5 bases; J trimming: 12 bases; junction bases outside the gene matches: 16.

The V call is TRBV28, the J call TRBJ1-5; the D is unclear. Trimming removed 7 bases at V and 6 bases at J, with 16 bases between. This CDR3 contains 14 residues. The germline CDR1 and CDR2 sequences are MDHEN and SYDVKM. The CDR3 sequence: CASTVMGLGQPQHF. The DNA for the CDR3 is TGTGCCAGCACCGTGATGGGGTTGGGTCAGCCCCAGCATTTT.

The DNA for the CDR3 is TGTGCCAGCAGCTTTCGGGGAGATACGCAGTATTTT. Residues: CASSFRGDTQYF. The chain has TRBV27 and TRBJ2-3, with D perhaps matching TRBD2 (5 bases). The germline CDR1 and CDR2 sequences are MNHEY and SMNVEV (reference sequence). V shed 6 bases and J shed 5 bases, with 9 bases lying between them. The CDR3 length is 12 residues.

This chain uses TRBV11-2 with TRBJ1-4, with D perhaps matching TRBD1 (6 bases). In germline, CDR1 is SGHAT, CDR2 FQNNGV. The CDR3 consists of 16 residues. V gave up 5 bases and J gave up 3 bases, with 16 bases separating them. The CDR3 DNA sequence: TGTGCCAGCAGCCTCGACCCCGGACAGTCTAATGAAAAACTGTTTTTT. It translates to CASSLDPGQSNEKLFF.

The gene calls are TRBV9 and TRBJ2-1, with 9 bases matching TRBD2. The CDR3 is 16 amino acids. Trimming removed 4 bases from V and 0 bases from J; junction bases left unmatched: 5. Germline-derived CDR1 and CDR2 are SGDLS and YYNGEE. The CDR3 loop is CASSTSGLSSYNEQFF. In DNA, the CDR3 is TGTGCCAGCAGCACTAGCGGGCTAAGCTCCTACAATGAGCAGTTCTTC.

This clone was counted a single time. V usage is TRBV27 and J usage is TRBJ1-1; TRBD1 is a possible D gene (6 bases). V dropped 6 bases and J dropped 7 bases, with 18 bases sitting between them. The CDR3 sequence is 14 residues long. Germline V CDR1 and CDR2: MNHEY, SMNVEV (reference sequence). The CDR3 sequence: CASSPWAGGGEAFF. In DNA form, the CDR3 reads TGTGCCAGCAGCCCCTGGGCAGGAGGGGGTGAAGCTTTCTTT.

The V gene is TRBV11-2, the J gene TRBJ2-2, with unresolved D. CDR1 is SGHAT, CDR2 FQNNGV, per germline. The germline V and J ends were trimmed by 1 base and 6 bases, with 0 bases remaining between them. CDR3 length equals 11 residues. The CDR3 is CASSLAGELFF. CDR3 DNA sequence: TGTGCCAGCAGCTTAGCCGGGGAGCTGTTTTTT.

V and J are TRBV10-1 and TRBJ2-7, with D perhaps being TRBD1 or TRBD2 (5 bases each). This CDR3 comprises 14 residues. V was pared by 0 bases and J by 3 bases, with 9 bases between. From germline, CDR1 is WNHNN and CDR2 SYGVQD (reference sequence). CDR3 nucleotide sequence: TGCGCCAGCAGTGAGTCGGGACGAGGCTACGAGCAGTACTTC. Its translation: CASSESGRGYEQYF.

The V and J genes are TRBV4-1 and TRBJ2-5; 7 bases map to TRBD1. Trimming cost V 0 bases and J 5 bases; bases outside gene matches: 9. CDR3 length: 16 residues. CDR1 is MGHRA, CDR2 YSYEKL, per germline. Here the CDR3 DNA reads TGCGCCAGCAGCCAAGAGGAGACAGGGCGAGGGGAGACCCAGTACTTC. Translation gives CASSQEETGRGETQYF.

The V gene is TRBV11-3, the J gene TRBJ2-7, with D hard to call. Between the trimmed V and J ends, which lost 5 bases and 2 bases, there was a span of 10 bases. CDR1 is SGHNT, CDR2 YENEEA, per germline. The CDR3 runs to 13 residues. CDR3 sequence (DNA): TGTGCCAGCAGCCCCACAGTGGCCTACGAGCAGTACTTC. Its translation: CASSPTVAYEQYF.